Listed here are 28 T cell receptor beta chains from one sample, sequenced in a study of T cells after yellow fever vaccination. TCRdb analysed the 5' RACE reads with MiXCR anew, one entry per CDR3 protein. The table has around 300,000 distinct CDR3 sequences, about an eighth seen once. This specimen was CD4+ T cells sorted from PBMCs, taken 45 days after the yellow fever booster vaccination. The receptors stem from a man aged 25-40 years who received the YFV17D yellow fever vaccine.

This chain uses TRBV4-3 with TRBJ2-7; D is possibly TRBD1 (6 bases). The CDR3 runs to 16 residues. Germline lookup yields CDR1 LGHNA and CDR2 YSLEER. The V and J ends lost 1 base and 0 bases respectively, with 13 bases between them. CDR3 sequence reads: CASSQVGQRSSYEQYF. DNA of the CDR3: TGCGCCAGCAGCCAAGTCGGACAGAGGAGCTCCTACGAGCAGTACTTC.

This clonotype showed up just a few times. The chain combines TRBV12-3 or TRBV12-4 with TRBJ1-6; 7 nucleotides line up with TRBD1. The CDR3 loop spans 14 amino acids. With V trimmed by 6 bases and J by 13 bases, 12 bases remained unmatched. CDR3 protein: CASSPGQASSPLHF. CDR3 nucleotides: TGTGCCAGCAGCCCCGGACAGGCTTCGTCGCCCCTCCACTTT.

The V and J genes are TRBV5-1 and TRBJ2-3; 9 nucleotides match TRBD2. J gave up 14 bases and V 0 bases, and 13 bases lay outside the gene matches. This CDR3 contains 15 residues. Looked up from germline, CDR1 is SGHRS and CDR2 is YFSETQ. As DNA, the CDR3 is TGCGCCAGCAGCTTGGACAGGGACGGCGGGAGGGCCTCGTATTTT. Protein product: CASSLDRDGGRASYF.

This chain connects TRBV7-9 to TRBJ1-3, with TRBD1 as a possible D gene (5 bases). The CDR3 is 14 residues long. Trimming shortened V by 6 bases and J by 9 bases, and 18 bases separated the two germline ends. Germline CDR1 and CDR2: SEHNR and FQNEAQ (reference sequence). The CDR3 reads CASRLAEGKITIYF. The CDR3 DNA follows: TGTGCCAGCAGGCTCGCCGAGGGGAAGATCACCATATATTTT.

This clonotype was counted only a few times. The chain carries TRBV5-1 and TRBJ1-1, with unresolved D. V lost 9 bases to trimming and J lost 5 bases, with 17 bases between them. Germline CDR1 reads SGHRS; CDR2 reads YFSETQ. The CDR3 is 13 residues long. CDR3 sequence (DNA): TGCGCCACCATGGGATCGTTAAATACTGAAGCTTTCTTT. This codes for CATMGSLNTEAFF.

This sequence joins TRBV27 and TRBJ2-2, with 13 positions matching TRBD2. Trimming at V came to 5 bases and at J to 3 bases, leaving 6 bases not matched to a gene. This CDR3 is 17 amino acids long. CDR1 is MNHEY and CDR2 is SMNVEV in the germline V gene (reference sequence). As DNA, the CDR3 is TGTGCCAGCAGTGAGGGACTAGCGGGGACTCACACCGGGGAGCTGTTTTTT. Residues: CASSEGLAGTHTGELFF.

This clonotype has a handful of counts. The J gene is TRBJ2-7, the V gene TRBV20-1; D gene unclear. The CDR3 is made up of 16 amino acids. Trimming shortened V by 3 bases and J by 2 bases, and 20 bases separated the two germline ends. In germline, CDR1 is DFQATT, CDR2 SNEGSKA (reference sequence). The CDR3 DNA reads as TGCAGTGCTAGGGGATTGGTCGGTGCTGGGCCCTACGAGCAGTACTTC. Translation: CSARGLVGAGPYEQYF.

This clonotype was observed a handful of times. CDR3 sequence (DNA): TGTGCCAGCTCACCAGCGGCACAAAATCAGCCCCAGCATTTT. Translating gives CASSPAAQNQPQHF. The chain uses TRBV18 and TRBJ1-5; no clear D gene. This CDR3 spans 14 amino acids. Germline V lookup: CDR1 KGHSH, CDR2 LQKENI. With 2 bases removed from V and 4 bases from J, the gap between germline ends came to 9 bases.

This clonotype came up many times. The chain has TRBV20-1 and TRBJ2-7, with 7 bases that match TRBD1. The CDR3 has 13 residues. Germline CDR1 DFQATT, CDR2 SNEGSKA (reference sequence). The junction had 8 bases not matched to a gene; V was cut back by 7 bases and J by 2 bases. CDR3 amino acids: CSVTTGATYEQYF. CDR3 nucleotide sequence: TGCAGTGTAACAACAGGGGCTACCTACGAGCAGTACTTC.

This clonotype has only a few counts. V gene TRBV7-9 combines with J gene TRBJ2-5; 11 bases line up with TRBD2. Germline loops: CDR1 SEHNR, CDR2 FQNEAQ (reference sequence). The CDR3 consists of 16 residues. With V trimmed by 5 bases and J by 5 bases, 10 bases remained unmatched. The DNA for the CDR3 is TGTGCCAGCAGCCCTACCGGGACTAGCGGAAAGGAGACCCAGTACTTC. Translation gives CASSPTGTSGKETQYF.

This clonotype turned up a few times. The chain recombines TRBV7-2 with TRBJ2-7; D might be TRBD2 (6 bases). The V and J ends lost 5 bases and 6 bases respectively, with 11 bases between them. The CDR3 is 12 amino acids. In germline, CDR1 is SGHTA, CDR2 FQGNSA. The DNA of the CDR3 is TGTGCCAGCAGCCACCCGGGGGTCGAGCAGTACTTC. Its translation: CASSHPGVEQYF.

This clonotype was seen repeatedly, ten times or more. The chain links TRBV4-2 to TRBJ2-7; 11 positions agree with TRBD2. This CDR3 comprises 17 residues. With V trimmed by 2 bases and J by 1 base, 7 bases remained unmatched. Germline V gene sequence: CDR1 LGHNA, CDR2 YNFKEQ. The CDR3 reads CASSQSGGTSGSYEQYF. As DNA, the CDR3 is TGTGCCAGCAGCCAATCCGGGGGGACTAGCGGTTCCTACGAGCAGTACTTC.

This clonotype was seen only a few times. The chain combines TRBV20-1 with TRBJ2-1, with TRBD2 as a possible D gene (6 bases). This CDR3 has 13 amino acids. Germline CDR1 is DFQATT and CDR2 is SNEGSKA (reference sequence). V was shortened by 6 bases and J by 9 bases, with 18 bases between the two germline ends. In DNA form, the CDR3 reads TGCAGTGCAGAAAGACCGGGAGCAGTTGAGCAGTTCTTC. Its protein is CSAERPGAVEQFF.

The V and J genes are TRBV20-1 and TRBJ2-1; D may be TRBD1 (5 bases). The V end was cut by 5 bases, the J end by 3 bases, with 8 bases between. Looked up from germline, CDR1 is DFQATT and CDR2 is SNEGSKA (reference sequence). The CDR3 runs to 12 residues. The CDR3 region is CSAQGHYNEQFF. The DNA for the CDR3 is TGCAGTGCTCAAGGACACTACAATGAGCAGTTCTTC.

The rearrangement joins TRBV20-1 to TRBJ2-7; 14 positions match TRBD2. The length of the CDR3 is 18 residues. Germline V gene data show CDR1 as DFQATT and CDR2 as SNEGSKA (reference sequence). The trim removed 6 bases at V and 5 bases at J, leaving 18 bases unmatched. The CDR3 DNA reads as TGCAGTGCGCCGGACAGTGCCGGGACTAGCGGGAGCGTCGACGAGCAGTACTTC. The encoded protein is CSAPDSAGTSGSVDEQYF.

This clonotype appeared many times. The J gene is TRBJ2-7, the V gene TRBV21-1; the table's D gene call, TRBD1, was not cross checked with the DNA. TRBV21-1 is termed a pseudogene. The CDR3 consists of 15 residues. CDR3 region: CASSKVWTGKHEQYF. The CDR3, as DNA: TGTGCCAGCAGCAAAGTGTGGACAGGGAAGCACGAGCAGTACTTC.

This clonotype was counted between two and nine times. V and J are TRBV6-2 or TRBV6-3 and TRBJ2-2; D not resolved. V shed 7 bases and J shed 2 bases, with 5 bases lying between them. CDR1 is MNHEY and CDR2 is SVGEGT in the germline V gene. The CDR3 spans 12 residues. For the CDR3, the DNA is TGTGCCAGCAACATTAACACCGGGGAGCTGTTTTTT. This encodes CASNINTGELFF.

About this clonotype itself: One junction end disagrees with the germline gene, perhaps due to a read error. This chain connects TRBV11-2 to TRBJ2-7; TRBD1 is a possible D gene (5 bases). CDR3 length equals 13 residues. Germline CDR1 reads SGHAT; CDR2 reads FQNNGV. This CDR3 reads CASSLEARDSLEF. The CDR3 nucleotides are TGTGCCAGCAGCCTAGAGGCGCGAGACAGTTTGGAATTC.

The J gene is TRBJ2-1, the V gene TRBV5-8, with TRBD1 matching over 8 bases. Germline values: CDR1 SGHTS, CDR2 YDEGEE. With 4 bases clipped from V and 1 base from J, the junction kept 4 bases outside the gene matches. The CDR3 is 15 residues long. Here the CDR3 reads CASSRRQGSYNEQFF. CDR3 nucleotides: TGTGCCAGCAGCAGACGACAGGGGTCCTACAATGAGCAGTTCTTC.

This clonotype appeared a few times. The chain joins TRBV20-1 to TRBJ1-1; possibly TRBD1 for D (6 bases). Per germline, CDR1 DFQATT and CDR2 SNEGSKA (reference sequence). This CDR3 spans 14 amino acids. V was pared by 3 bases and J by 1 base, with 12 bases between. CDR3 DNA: TGCAGTGCTAGGGAGTCCAGGGGGAACACTGAAGCTTTCTTT. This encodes CSARESRGNTEAFF.

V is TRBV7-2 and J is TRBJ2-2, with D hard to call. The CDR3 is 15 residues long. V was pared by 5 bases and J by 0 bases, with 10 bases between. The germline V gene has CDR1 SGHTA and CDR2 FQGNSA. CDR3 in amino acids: CASSPRATNTGELFF. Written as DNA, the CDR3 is TGTGCCAGCAGCCCCCGGGCTACGAACACCGGGGAGCTGTTTTTT.

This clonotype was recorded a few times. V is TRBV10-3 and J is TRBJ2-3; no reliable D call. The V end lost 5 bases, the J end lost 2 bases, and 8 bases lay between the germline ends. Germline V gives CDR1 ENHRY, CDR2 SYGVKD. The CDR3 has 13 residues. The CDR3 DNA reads TGTGCCATCAGTCCACCTACCACAGATACGCAGTATTTT. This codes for CAISPPTTDTQYF.

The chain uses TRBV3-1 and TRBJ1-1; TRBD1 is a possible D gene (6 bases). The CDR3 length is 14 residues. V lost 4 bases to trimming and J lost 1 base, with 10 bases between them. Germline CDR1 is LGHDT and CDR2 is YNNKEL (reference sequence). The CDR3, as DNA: TGTGCCAGCAGCCGCCTGGGACAGAACACTGAAGCTTTCTTT. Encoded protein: CASSRLGQNTEAFF.

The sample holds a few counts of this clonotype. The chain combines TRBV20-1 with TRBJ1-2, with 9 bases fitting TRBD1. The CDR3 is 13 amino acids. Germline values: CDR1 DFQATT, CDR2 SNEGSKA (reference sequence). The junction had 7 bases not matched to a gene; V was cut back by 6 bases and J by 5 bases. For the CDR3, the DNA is TGCAGTGCGCCTCTGGGGACAGGGTATGGCTACACCTTC. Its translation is CSAPLGTGYGYTF.

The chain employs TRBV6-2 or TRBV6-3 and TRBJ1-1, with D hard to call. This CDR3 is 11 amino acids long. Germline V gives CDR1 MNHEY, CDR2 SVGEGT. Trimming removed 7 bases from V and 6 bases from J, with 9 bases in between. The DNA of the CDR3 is TGTGCCAGCACCCAAGGAGCTGAAGCTTTCTTT. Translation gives CASTQGAEAFF.

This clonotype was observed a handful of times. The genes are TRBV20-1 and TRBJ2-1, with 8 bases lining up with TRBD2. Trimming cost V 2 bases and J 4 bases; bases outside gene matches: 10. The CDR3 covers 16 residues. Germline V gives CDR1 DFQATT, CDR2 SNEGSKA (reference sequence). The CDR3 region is CSARHNSGTAYNEQFF. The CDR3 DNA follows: TGCAGTGCTAGACATAATAGCGGGACCGCTTACAATGAGCAGTTCTTC.

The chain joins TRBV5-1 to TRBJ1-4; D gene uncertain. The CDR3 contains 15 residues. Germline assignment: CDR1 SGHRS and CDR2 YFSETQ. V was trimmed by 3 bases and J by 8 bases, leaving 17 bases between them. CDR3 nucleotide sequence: TGCGCCAGCAGCTCCACCCCGGGATCGGCGGAAAAACTGTTTTTT. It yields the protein CASSSTPGSAEKLFF. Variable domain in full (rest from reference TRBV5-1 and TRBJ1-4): KAGVTQTPRYLIKTRGQQVTLSCSPISGHRSVSWYQQTPGQGLQFLFEYFSETQRNKGNFPGRFSGRQFSNSRSEMNVSTLELGDSALYLCASSSTPGSAEKLFFGSGTQLSVL.

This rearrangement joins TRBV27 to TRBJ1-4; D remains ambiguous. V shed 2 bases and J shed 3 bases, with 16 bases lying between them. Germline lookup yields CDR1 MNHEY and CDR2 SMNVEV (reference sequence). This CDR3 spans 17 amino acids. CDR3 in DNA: TGTGCCAGCAGTTTAGTCCCTCGAACAGCACCTAATGAAAAACTGTTTTTT. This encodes CASSLVPRTAPNEKLFF. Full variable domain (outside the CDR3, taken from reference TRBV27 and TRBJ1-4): EAQVTQNPRYLITVTGKKLTVTCSQNMNHEYMSWYRQDPGLGLRQIYYSMNVEVTDKGDVPEGYKVSRKEKRNFPLILESPSPNQTSLYFCASSLVPRTAPNEKLFFGSGTQLSVL.